This entry describes one T cell receptor beta chain. The target antigen is unknown. MiXCR was run by TCRdb on the reads, yielding one entry per CDR3 protein. The sample includes about 890,000 distinct CDR3 sequences, less than 35% of them seen just once. Germline V lookup: CDR1 SGHRS, CDR2 YFSETQ. This CDR3 comprises 12 residues. The junction had 4 bases not matched to a gene; V was cut back by 4 bases and J by 9 bases. The data were taken from a study of T cell repertoires in cytomegalovirus infection. Study-wide background: It can be stated that public TCR beta signatures indicated CMV infection as well as a matching HLA type.

The chain links TRBV5-1 to TRBJ2-1; 7 bases fit TRBD1. The sample here was cultured CD8+ T cells from PBMCs, taken from culture after CMV antigen stimulation. The TCR originated in a human donor in good health (CMV status not recorded). Some clones in this sample may be carry-over from other donors' samples. DNA for the CDR3: TGCGCCAGCAGCCTGGGACAGATTGAGCAGTTCTTC. It encodes CASSLGQIEQFF.